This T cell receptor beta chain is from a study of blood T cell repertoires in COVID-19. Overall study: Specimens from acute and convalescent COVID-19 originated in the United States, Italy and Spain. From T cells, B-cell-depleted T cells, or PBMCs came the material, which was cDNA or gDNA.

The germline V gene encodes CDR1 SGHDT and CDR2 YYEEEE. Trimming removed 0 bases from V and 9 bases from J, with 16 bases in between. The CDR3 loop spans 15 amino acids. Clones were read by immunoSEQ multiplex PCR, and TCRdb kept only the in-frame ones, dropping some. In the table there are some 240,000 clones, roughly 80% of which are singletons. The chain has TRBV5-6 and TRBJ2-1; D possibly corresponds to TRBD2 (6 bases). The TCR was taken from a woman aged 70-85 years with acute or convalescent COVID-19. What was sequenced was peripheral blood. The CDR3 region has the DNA TGTGCCAGCAGCTTGGACGGGGGTCTGTTAAGTGAGCAGTTCTTC. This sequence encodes CASSLDGGLLSEQFF.